This T cell receptor beta chain was identified in a study of OX40 agonist ivuxolimab in advanced cancers. The wider study: Across the patients, intravenous ivuxolimab was delivered every 2 weeks at 0.01 to 10 mg/kg. Enrolled patients in dose escalation had cancers that were hepatocellular carcinoma, melanoma, renal cell or head and neck cancer.

The CDR3 sequence is 15 residues long. CDR1 and CDR2 (germline): SGDLS, YYNGEE. The V end lost 3 bases, the J end lost 4 bases, and 15 bases lay between the germline ends. Details on this clone: The antigen remains unidentified.

Study conclusions and caveats: CD8+ T cells were the subset that, on average, had more expanded clones than CD4+. CD4+ and CD8+ T cells in blood underwent clonal expansion by week 6 at 0.1 to 3.0 mg/kg.

The method was immunoSEQ multiplex PCR; TCRdb's version includes in-frame clones alone and lacks a portion of them. Here the sample spans approximately 82,000 clones, roughly 81% being singletons. The sequence derives from an adult with an advanced solid tumor such as melanoma, head and neck, liver or kidney cancer. Sample: CD4+ or CD8+ T cells sorted from blood, taken in a trial of the OX40 agonist ivuxolimab. The chain is built from TRBV9 and TRBJ2-3; the D gene is possibly TRBD2 (6 bases). In DNA, the CDR3 is TGTGCCAGCAGCGCGACTAGGCTCCGTCCAGATACGCAGTATTTT. It yields the protein CASSATRLRPDTQYF.